This TCR beta chain was captured in a study of cytomegalovirus exposure and HLA in healthy donors. Germline loops: CDR1 SGHNT, CDR2 YYREEE (reference sequence). V was pared by 4 bases and J by 4 bases, with 9 bases of the junction left unmatched. The CDR3 extends over 16 amino acids. The PCR had 60 Vbeta and 13 Jbeta primers. The method was immunoSEQ multiplex PCR; TCRdb's version includes in-frame clones alone and lacks a portion of them. Its listing shows 50,000 or so clones. The sequencing input was PBMCs. The sequence derives from a woman aged 18-29 years in good health and CMV-seronegative. The chain recombines TRBV5-4 with TRBJ2-2, with 8 bases identical to TRBD2. CDR3 amino acids: CASSTTSGRRTGELFF. The CDR3 DNA sequence: TGTGCCAGCAGCACTACTAGCGGCCGTCGCACCGGGGAGCTGTTTTTT.